The 32 T cell receptor beta chains presented below share a single source sample, sequenced in a study of blood T cell repertoires in COVID-19. Only in-frame clones appear in the TCRdb table, and some are missing; sequencing was by immunoSEQ multiplex PCR. The sample lists 120,000 or so clones; over 65% were seen once. Sequencing used peripheral blood. The source is a human donor with acute or convalescent COVID-19. The donor label of this sample is uncertain.

The chain is built from TRBV5-6 and TRBJ2-1, with a tentative D call TRBD2 (5 bases). Trimming pared 3 bases from V and 7 bases from J, leaving 20 bases between. Germline V gene sequence: CDR1 SGHDT, CDR2 YYEEEE. This CDR3 comprises 16 residues. CDR3 sequence: CASSSRRVSPGNEQFF. The CDR3 DNA is TGTGCCAGCAGCTCCCGACGGGTGTCCCCGGGGAATGAGCAGTTCTTC.

The chain combines TRBV4-1 with TRBJ2-7, with 7 positions matching TRBD2. Unmatched junction bases numbered 3, after V lost 3 bases and J lost 1 base. The CDR3 extends over 14 amino acids. CDR1 and CDR2 from the germline V gene are MGHRA and YSYEKL. The CDR3 sequence is CASSQGGNSYEQYF. The DNA of the CDR3 is TGCGCCAGCAGCCAGGGAGGGAATTCCTACGAGCAGTACTTC.

This chain joins TRBV12-3 or TRBV12-4 and TRBJ1-2; TRBD1 might be the D (6 bases). The CDR3 is 13 amino acids. Trimming left V 3 bases short and J 5 bases short, with 10 bases between. In DNA, the CDR3 is TGTGCCAGCAGTTTGTGGGACATTTATGGCTACACCTTC. It translates to CASSLWDIYGYTF.

V and J are TRBV5-6 and TRBJ2-2; TRBD2 matches 7 bases. From germline, CDR1 is SGHDT and CDR2 YYEEEE. Unmatched junction bases numbered 6, after V lost 3 bases and J lost 4 bases. The CDR3 sequence is 15 residues long. CDR3 residues: CASSWEGSGTGELFF. CDR3 nucleotide sequence: TGTGCCAGCAGCTGGGAGGGGTCGGGCACCGGGGAGCTGTTTTTT.

This chain uses TRBV19 with TRBJ1-6, with D tentatively TRBD1 (5 bases). V lost 7 bases to trimming and J lost 5 bases, with 12 bases between them. Germline CDR1 is LNHDA and CDR2 is SQIVND (reference sequence). The CDR3 is made up of 14 amino acids. As DNA, the CDR3 is TGTGCCAGTAAGTTGCGCAGGGATAATTCACCCCTCCACTTT. Amino acids: CASKLRRDNSPLHF.

V gene TRBV18 combines with J gene TRBJ1-1; no clear D gene. The CDR3 spans 12 residues. Germline values: CDR1 KGHSH, CDR2 LQKENI. The ends were cut back, 2 bases at V and 5 bases at J, with 6 bases in the middle. CDR3 coding DNA: TGTGCCAGCTCACCATCGCGGACTGAAGCTTTCTTT. Translation: CASSPSRTEAFF.

This clone was detected a few times. The chain employs TRBV5-6 and TRBJ2-7; D remains ambiguous. V was cut by 3 bases and J by 3 bases, with 10 bases left in between. In germline, CDR1 is SGHDT, CDR2 YYEEEE. The CDR3 contains 13 residues. CDR3 loop: CASSSTHDYEQYV. CDR3 DNA: TGTGCCAGCAGCTCAACTCACGACTACGAGCAGTACGTC.

This chain connects TRBV6-5 to TRBJ2-7, with TRBD1 matching over 9 bases. This CDR3 has 14 amino acids. CDR1 is MNHEY, CDR2 SVGAGI, per germline. With 6 bases clipped from V and 2 bases from J, the junction kept 5 bases outside the gene matches. The CDR3 coding sequence is TGTGCCAGCAGCAGGGACAGGGCTCCCTACGAGCAGTACGTC. Its protein is CASSRDRAPYEQYV.

The rearrangement links TRBV10-2 to TRBJ2-1, with 9 nucleotides matching TRBD1. CDR1 WSHSY and CDR2 SAAADI come from the germline V gene. With V trimmed by 3 bases and J by 7 bases, 4 bases remained unmatched. The CDR3 runs 14 residues. The CDR3 loop reads CASSEWDRENEQFF. Written as DNA, the CDR3 is TGCGCCAGCAGTGAATGGGACAGGGAGAATGAGCAGTTCTTC.

The chain employs TRBV28 and TRBJ1-5; 7 bases match TRBD1. This CDR3 has 14 residues. The germline V gene encodes CDR1 MDHEN and CDR2 SYDVKM. V trimming: 5 bases; J trimming: 2 bases; junction bases outside the gene matches: 3. The CDR3 spells CASSPGGRNQPQHF. The CDR3 nucleotides read TGTGCCAGCAGTCCAGGGGGGCGCAATCAGCCCCAGCATTTT.

V usage is TRBV2 and J usage is TRBJ1-1; D is uncertain. The V gene's germline CDR1 is SNHLY and CDR2 FYNNEI. V lost 3 bases and J lost 11, with 16 bases in between. The CDR3 consists of 13 residues. In DNA form, the CDR3 reads TGTGCCAGCAGTGAGGAGGCAGCCCTGAACGCTTTCTTT. Its translation: CASSEEAALNAFF.

In this sample, this clone turned up many times. Since no conserved phenylalanine or tryptophan closes the CDR3, a read error is the likely cause. It is unclear where the CDR3 begins or ends on the DNA, so no DNA is shown, and the CDR3 is as TCRdb lists it. The V and J genes are TRBV18 and TRBJ1-4; the D segment call TRBD1 is taken from the table without a DNA check. The CDR3 is made up of 9 amino acids, end residues included. The germline V gene encodes CDR1 KGHSH and CDR2 LQKENI. The CDR3 here is CASSRPDTL.

This clone is labeled as medium-sized. The chain recombines TRBV7-6 with TRBJ2-2; the D gene is possibly TRBD1 (6 bases). The V and J ends lost 7 bases and 2 bases respectively, with 17 bases between them. The CDR3 sequence is 16 residues long. CDR1 and CDR2 from the germline V gene are SGHVS and FNYEAQ. Here the CDR3 reads CASISGVDFNTGELFF. CDR3 bases: TGTGCCAGCATCTCAGGGGTTGATTTTAACACCGGGGAGCTGTTTTTT.

The chain has TRBV12-3 or TRBV12-4 and TRBJ2-7; 8 positions match TRBD1. The CDR3 runs to 13 residues. The trim removed 8 bases at V and 0 bases at J, leaving 3 bases unmatched. The CDR3 DNA sequence: TGTGCCAGCGGGGACAGGCGCTCCTACGAGCAGTACTTC. It yields the protein CASGDRRSYEQYF.

The chain uses TRBV11-2 and TRBJ2-5, with D perhaps matching TRBD2 (6 bases). Trimming stripped 3 bases from V and 1 base from J, with 12 bases between. The CDR3 sequence is 15 residues long. The germline V gene encodes CDR1 SGHAT and CDR2 FQNNGV. The CDR3 sequence is CASSFGLGGQETQYF. The CDR3 nucleotides are TGTGCCAGCAGCTTCGGACTGGGGGGCCAAGAGACCCAGTACTTC.

The chain is built from TRBV5-1 and TRBJ2-1; TRBD2 is a possible D gene (7 bases). Trimming shortened V by 2 bases and J by 7 bases, and 19 bases separated the two germline ends. The CDR3 totals 16 residues. CDR1 and CDR2 from the germline V gene are SGHRS and YFSETQ. The CDR3 DNA follows: TGCGCCAGCAGCTTCCCTGGGGGGGCGAACGGGAATGAGCAGTTCTTC. Translating it yields CASSFPGGANGNEQFF.

The chain links TRBV9 to TRBJ1-4; D uncertain. This CDR3 spans 14 amino acids. The ends were cut back, 0 bases at V and 4 bases at J, with 7 bases in the middle. The V gene's germline CDR1 is SGDLS and CDR2 YYNGEE. This CDR3 reads CASSVGAYNEKLFF. The DNA of the CDR3 is TGTGCCAGCAGCGTAGGGGCCTATAATGAAAAACTGTTTTTT.

This chain uses TRBV6-5 with TRBJ1-2, with D hard to call. Germline V CDR1 and CDR2: MNHEY, SVGAGI. V was pared by 2 bases and J by 8 bases, with 15 bases between. The CDR3 length is 14 residues. The CDR3, as DNA: TGTGCCAGCAGTTACAGAGGACCGAGCGGGGGCTACACCTTC. Its translation is CASSYRGPSGGYTF.

The sample holds a few counts of this clone. This chain links TRBV24-1 with TRBJ2-2; TRBD1 might be the D (5 bases). Germline assignment: CDR1 KGHDR and CDR2 SFDVKD. Trimming cost V 4 bases and J 5 bases, with 10 bases left between them. The CDR3 sequence is 14 residues long. The CDR3: CATSDPGKTGELFF. Here the CDR3 DNA reads TGTGCCACCAGTGACCCAGGGAAGACCGGGGAGCTGTTTTTT.

This clone is a singleton in its sample. The chain uses TRBV11-2 and TRBJ1-5; 7 bases are shared with TRBD1. V lost 6 bases, J lost 4 bases, and 9 bases stayed unmatched. There are 15 residues in the CDR3. Germline V lookup: CDR1 SGHAT, CDR2 FQNNGV. The CDR3 DNA reads as TGTGCCAGCAGTCACATTACAGGGGTGAATCAGCCCCAGCATTTT. This codes for CASSHITGVNQPQHF.

The chain combines TRBV19 with TRBJ1-1, with 9 nucleotides matching TRBD1. Germline CDR1 LNHDA, CDR2 SQIVND (reference sequence). V shed 3 bases and J 5 bases; nucleotides not matched to a gene: 7. The CDR3 covers 15 residues. CDR3 in amino acids: CASSIPGTGSTEAFF. The CDR3 DNA sequence: TGTGCCAGTAGTATCCCCGGGACAGGGAGTACTGAAGCTTTCTTT.

The chain uses TRBV7-9 and TRBJ2-3, with a weak D call TRBD1 (5 bases). V lost 1 base and J lost 2, with 13 bases in between. CDR1 and CDR2 from the germline V gene are SEHNR and FQNEAQ (reference sequence). This CDR3 has 16 residues. The CDR3 DNA follows: TGTGCCAGCAGCTTAGGAGTGGGGCCCTCCACAGATACGCAGTATTTT. It codes for CASSLGVGPSTDTQYF.

The chain carries TRBV24-1 and TRBJ2-3; 7 bases map to TRBD1. This CDR3 spans 15 amino acids. Germline V gene lookup returns CDR1 KGHDR and CDR2 SFDVKD. Losses at the gene ends were 3 bases for V and 1 base for J; bases not matched to a gene: 3. The CDR3 nucleotides read TGTGCCACCAGTGATCGGACAGGCGGCACAGATACGCAGTATTTT. Residues: CATSDRTGGTDTQYF.

This clone was seen only a few times. J is TRBJ1-6 and V is TRBV2; D is ambiguous. The CDR3 is 11 amino acids. V was clipped by 8 bases and J by 9 bases, with 8 bases between them. The germline gives CDR1 SNHLY, CDR2 FYNNEI. The CDR3 bases are TGTGCCAGCGGGCCCCTTTCACCCCTCCACTTT. As protein: CASGPLSPLHF. Looking up the rest from reference TRBV2 and TRBJ1-6 gives the full variable domain: EPEVTQTPSHQVTQMGQEVILRCVPISNHLYFYWYRQILGQKVEFLVSFYNNEISEKSEIFDDQFSVERPDGSNFTLKIRSTKLEDSAMYFCASGPLSPLHFGNGTRLTVT.

This clone has a single count. The CDR3 here is CASSLVAGKAGELFF. In DNA, the CDR3 is TGCGCCAGCAGCTTGGTAGCGGGGAAGGCCGGGGAGCTGTTTTTT. The chain recombines TRBV5-1 with TRBJ2-2; 8 positions match TRBD2. V lost 0 bases, J lost 6 bases, and 4 bases stayed unmatched. Germline CDR1 and CDR2: SGHRS and YFSETQ. This CDR3 contains 15 residues.

This chain uses TRBV6-5 with TRBJ1-1; the D gene is possibly TRBD1 (6 bases). The CDR3 has 14 residues. CDR1 is MNHEY, CDR2 SVGAGI, per germline. The V and J ends lost 8 bases and 3 bases respectively, with 16 bases between them. The CDR3 here is CASFRDNVDTEAFF. The CDR3 DNA reads TGTGCCAGCTTTAGGGACAACGTCGACACTGAAGCTTTCTTT.

This clone showed up just once. V and J are TRBV6-6 and TRBJ2-3; 15 bases line up with TRBD2. Germline V gene lookup returns CDR1 MNHNY and CDR2 SVGAGI (reference sequence). The CDR3 runs 18 residues. V lost 5 bases to trimming and J lost 4 bases; unmatched junction nucleotides: 10. For the CDR3, the DNA is TGTGCCAGCAGTCCCGGACTAGCGGGGGGGCCTCTCGCAGATACGCAGTATTTT. Its protein product is CASSPGLAGGPLADTQYF.

V is TRBV13 and J is TRBJ2-5; 15 nucleotides align to TRBD2. This CDR3 is 15 amino acids long. CDR1 and CDR2 (germline): PRHDT, FYEKMQ (reference sequence). V lost 4 bases, J lost 5 bases, and 2 bases stayed unmatched. The CDR3 nucleotides read TGTGCCAGCAGCTCCGGGACTAGCGGGGGGGAGACCCAGTACTTC. It yields the protein CASSSGTSGGETQYF.

This clone turned up a few times. This sequence joins TRBV7-9 and TRBJ2-3; 8 nucleotides agree with TRBD1. V lost 10 bases to trimming and J lost 3 bases; unmatched junction nucleotides: 3. This CDR3 comprises 12 residues. CDR1 is SEHNR and CDR2 is FQNEAQ in the germline V gene (reference sequence). The CDR3 DNA is TGTGCCAACGGACAGGGAACAGATACGCAGTATTTT. It yields the protein CANGQGTDTQYF.

The V gene is TRBV10-2, the J gene TRBJ2-1, with 10 nucleotides matching TRBD1. Per the germline V gene, CDR1 is WSHSY and CDR2 is SAAADI. This CDR3 contains 15 residues. V lost 6 bases and J lost 8; bases outside the gene matches: 10. CDR3 DNA sequence: TGCGCCAGCAGGGAAAGACAGGGGGCAGAGTATGAGCAGTTCTTC. It is translated as CASRERQGAEYEQFF.

The chain employs TRBV6-6 and TRBJ1-1; D gene unclear. Germline lookup yields CDR1 MNHNY and CDR2 SVGAGI (reference sequence). Trimming stripped 4 bases from V and 7 bases from J, with 16 bases between. The CDR3 has 14 amino acids. The CDR3 nucleotides are TGTGCCAGCAGTTCTTTTGAGTATCTTAGTGAAGCTTTCTTT. It specifies CASSSFEYLSEAFF.

This clone was counted only a few times. The J gene is TRBJ2-2, the V gene TRBV5-5; TRBD1 aligns across 7 bases. Per the germline V gene, CDR1 is SGHKS and CDR2 is YYEKEE (reference sequence). The CDR3 sequence is 15 residues long. Trimming at V came to 0 bases and at J to 7 bases, leaving 6 bases not matched to a gene. In DNA, the CDR3 is TGTGCCAGCAGCTTGGAGACAGGGTTGGTCGGGGAGCTGTTTTTT. Its translation: CASSLETGLVGELFF.